This TCR beta chain was sequenced in a study of shared clonotypes between healthy human individuals. CDR3 size: 13 residues. CDR1 is MDHEN and CDR2 is SYDVKM in the germline V gene. Deletions cut 10 bases from V and 3 bases from J, with 13 bases between. A few counts support this clone. The antigen is unknown. Each cell subset's genomic DNA was divided evenly among several immunoSEQ plates. Profiling relied on immunoSEQ multiplex PCR, and the TCRdb table lists in-frame clones only, not all of them. In the table there are over a million clones, around 82% of which are singletons. Study-wide points: Naive subsets generally exceeded memory subsets in estimated richness.

The sequencing sample was made of memory CD4+ T cells from PBMCs. Subset denoted: CD45RA-negative fraction. The sequence came from a man in his late teens or twenties in good health. Some clones in this sample may be carry-over from other donors' samples. The gene calls are TRBV28 and TRBJ1-3; unclear D gene. CDR3 DNA sequence: TGTGCCACTAAAAATCCAGGTGGAAACACCATATATTTT. The encoded protein is CATKNPGGNTIYF.